This T cell receptor (beta chain) was recorded in a study of T cell repertoires in cytomegalovirus infection. TCRdb reanalysed the reads using MiXCR and keeps one entry per CDR3 protein. The sample lists about 920,000 distinct CDR3 sequences; approximately 33% were seen once. Remarks on this clonotype: Its target is unknown.

Trimming shortened V by 4 bases and J by 3 bases, and 9 bases separated the two germline ends. The length of the CDR3 is 13 residues. Germline V lookup: CDR1 SQVTM, CDR2 ANQGSEA. V is TRBV29-1 and J is TRBJ2-2; the D is unclear. This sequence originates from a human donor in good health (CMV status not recorded). Some clones in this sample may be carry-over from other donors' samples. Sequencing was performed on cultured CD8+ T cells from PBMCs, taken from culture after CMV antigen stimulation. CDR3 amino acids: CSVGVTDTGELFF. CDR3 coding DNA: TGCAGCGTTGGGGTGACGGACACCGGGGAGCTGTTTTTT.